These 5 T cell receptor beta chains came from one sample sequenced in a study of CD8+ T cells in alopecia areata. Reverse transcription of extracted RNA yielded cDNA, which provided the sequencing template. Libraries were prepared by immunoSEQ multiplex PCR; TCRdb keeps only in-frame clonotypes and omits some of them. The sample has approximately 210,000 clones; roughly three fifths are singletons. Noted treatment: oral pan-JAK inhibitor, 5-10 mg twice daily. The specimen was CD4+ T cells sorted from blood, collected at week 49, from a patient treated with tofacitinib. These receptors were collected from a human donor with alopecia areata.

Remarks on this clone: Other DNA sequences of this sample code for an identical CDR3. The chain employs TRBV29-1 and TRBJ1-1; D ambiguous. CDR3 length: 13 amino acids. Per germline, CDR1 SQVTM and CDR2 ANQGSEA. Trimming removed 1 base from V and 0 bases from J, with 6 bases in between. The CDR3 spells CSVEAGLNTEAFF. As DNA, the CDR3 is TGCAGCGTTGAAGCAGGCCTGAACACTGAAGCTTTCTTT.

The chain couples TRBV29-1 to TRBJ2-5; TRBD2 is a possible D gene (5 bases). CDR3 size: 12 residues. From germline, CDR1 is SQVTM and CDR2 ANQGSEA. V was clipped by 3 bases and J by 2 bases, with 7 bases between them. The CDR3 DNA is TGCAGCGTTGACGGACTGCAAGAGACCCAGTACTTC. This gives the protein CSVDGLQETQYF. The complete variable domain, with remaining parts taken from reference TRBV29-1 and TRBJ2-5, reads SAVISQKPSRDICQRGTSLTIQCQVDSQVTMMFWYRQQPGQSLTLIATANQGSEATYESGFVIDKFPISRPNLTFSTLTVSNMSPEDSSIYLCSVDGLQETQYFGPGTRLLVL.

The CDR3 sequence: CSVLSGNQPQHF. CDR3 DNA: TGCAGCGTCCTTAGCGGCAATCAGCCCCAGCATTTT. The chain uses TRBV29-1 and TRBJ1-5; no clear D. The CDR3 loop spans 12 amino acids. Germline V gene data show CDR1 as SQVTM and CDR2 as ANQGSEA. Trimming removed 6 bases from V and 2 bases from J, with 8 bases in between.

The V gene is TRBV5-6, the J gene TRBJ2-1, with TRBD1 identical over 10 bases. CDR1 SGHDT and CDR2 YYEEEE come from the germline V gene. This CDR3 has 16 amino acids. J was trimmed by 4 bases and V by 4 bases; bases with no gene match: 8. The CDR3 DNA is TGTGCCAGCAGCCGCCCCACGGGACAGGGGTACAATGAGCAGTTCTTC. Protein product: CASSRPTGQGYNEQFF.

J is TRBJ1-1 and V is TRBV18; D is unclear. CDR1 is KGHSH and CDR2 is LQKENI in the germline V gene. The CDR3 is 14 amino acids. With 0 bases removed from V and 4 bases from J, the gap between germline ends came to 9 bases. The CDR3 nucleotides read TGTGCCAGCTCACCACCGACTGGGAGCACTGAAGCTTTCTTT. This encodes CASSPPTGSTEAFF.